These 12 T cell receptor beta chains were sequenced from one sample in a study of beta chain features in type 1 diabetes. All of the isolated RNA was reverse transcribed, so expressed TCRB transcripts were sequenced. Profiled with immunoSEQ multiplex PCR; TCRdb holds only in-frame clones, not every one. This sample carries roughly 120,000 clones, 40% of them seen once, and the ten largest clones take over 0.065%. The source material was stem cell memory CD4+ T cells from blood. All receptors come from a woman between 18 and 29 years old in good health.

This clone was counted a few times. This chain links TRBV29-1 with TRBJ2-7; TRBD2 matches 7 bases. There are 13 residues in the CDR3. Trimming took 5 bases from V and 2 from J; bases not matched to a gene: 6. The V gene's germline CDR1 is SQVTM and CDR2 ANQGSEA. The CDR3 coding sequence is TGCAGCGTTTCGGGGAGGGGCCCCTACGAGCAGTACTTC. Its translation: CSVSGRGPYEQYF.

This chain connects TRBV28 to TRBJ2-3; no firm D call. Per the germline V gene, CDR1 is MDHEN and CDR2 is SYDVKM. This CDR3 comprises 11 residues. Trimming took 2 bases from V and 9 from J, leaving 6 bases between them. The CDR3: CASSLEETQYF. The CDR3 nucleotides read TGTGCCAGCAGTTTAGAGGAAACGCAGTATTTT.

This clone was recorded a few times. J is TRBJ2-3 and V is TRBV2, with 8 positions matching TRBD1. The germline CDR1 and CDR2 sequences are SNHLY and FYNNEI. The CDR3 spans 13 residues. V gave up 5 bases and J gave up 4 bases; unmatched junction bases: 2. The CDR3 DNA is TGTGCCAGCAGTCCGGACAGGGCAGATACGCAGTATTTT. This gives the protein CASSPDRADTQYF.

This chain joins TRBV4-2 and TRBJ1-5; TRBD1 agrees at 11 bases. Germline V gene lookup returns CDR1 LGHNA and CDR2 YNFKEQ. The J segment lost 9 bases and the V segment lost 4 bases, leaving 2 bases of the junction unmatched. CDR3 size: 13 residues. CDR3 DNA: TGTGCCAGCAGCCGAGGGACAGGGGGGCCCCAGCATTTT. Translation gives CASSRGTGGPQHF.

The genes are TRBV11-2 and TRBJ1-2; 7 nucleotides match TRBD1. Germline assignment: CDR1 SGHAT and CDR2 FQNNGV. Trimming took 6 bases from V and 7 from J; bases not matched to a gene: 8. This CDR3 has 13 residues. The CDR3 sequence: CASSRDRVGGYTF. The DNA for the CDR3 is TGTGCCAGCAGTCGCGACAGGGTGGGTGGCTACACCTTC.

The rearrangement links TRBV19 to TRBJ2-4; 9 positions match TRBD1. Germline V gene lookup returns CDR1 LNHDA and CDR2 SQIVND (reference sequence). The CDR3 runs 19 residues. After removal of 3 bases from V and 1 base from J, the junction contained 13 bases not matched to a gene. The DNA of the CDR3 is TGTGCCAGTAGTATTCTGCGACAGGGGGGCACGAGGGCCAAAAACATTCAGTACTTC. This translates into CASSILRQGGTRAKNIQYF.

The chain joins TRBV10-3 to TRBJ1-5, with D perhaps matching TRBD1 (5 bases). The CDR3 length is 15 residues. Between the trimmed V and J ends, which lost 5 bases and 6 bases, there was a span of 17 bases. The germline gives CDR1 ENHRY, CDR2 SYGVKD. CDR3 nucleotides: TGTGCCATCAGTCTAACAGGCGAAAAGGGTCAGCCCCAGCATTTT. As protein: CAISLTGEKGQPQHF.

J is TRBJ2-3 and V is TRBV27; TRBD2 aligns across 8 bases. Per the germline V gene, CDR1 is MNHEY and CDR2 is SMNVEV (reference sequence). This CDR3 has 16 amino acids. J was trimmed by 2 bases and V by 10 bases; bases with no gene match: 14. In nucleotides, the CDR3 is TGTGCCAACAGGCCCCAGACTAGCGCCAACACAGATACGCAGTATTTT. Translation gives CANRPQTSANTDTQYF.

The chain uses TRBV19 and TRBJ1-1, with D possibly matching TRBD1 (6 bases). The ends were cut back, 5 bases at V and 2 bases at J, with 15 bases in the middle. The CDR3 sequence is 15 residues long. Germline V CDR1 and CDR2: LNHDA, SQIVND (reference sequence). CDR3 loop: CASSQPTGINTEAFF. CDR3 sequence (DNA): TGTGCCAGTAGTCAACCTACAGGGATCAACACTGAAGCTTTCTTT.

This clone came up a few times. This chain uses TRBV27 with TRBJ1-2; 7 nucleotides agree with TRBD1. The germline gives CDR1 MNHEY, CDR2 SMNVEV (reference sequence). CDR3 length: 12 residues. V gave up 6 bases and J gave up 8 bases; unmatched junction bases: 6. CDR3: CASRETGKGYTF. The CDR3 DNA follows: TGTGCCAGCAGAGAGACAGGGAAAGGCTACACCTTC.

J is TRBJ2-1 and V is TRBV7-9, with D perhaps TRBD1 (6 bases). Per the germline V gene, CDR1 is SEHNR and CDR2 is FQNEAQ (reference sequence). The CDR3 is 17 residues long. V lost 5 bases, J lost 0 bases, and 17 bases lay in between. This CDR3 reads CASSPDSAWSSYNEQFF. For the CDR3, the DNA is TGTGCCAGCAGCCCGGACAGCGCCTGGAGCTCCTACAATGAGCAGTTCTTC. The whole variable domain, remainder taken from reference TRBV7-9 and TRBJ2-1, is DTGVSQNPRHKITKRGQNVTFRCDPISEHNRLYWYRQTLGQGPEFLTYFQNEAQLEKSRLLSDRFSAERPKGSFSTLEIQRTEQGDSAMYLCASSPDSAWSSYNEQFFGPGTRLTVL.

DNA of the CDR3: TGTGCCAGCAGCTTAGGACAGAAACCCAAAGAGACCCAGTACTTC. This codes for CASSLGQKPKETQYF. The gene calls are TRBV7-2 and TRBJ2-5, with D maybe TRBD1 (5 bases). Trimming removed 1 base from V and 3 bases from J, with 12 bases in between. The CDR3 covers 15 residues. In germline, CDR1 is SGHTA, CDR2 FQGNSA. Full variable domain (remainder filled in from reference TRBV7-2 and TRBJ2-5): GAGVSQSPSNKVTEKGKDVELRCDPISGHTALYWYRQSLGQGLEFLIYFQGNSAPDKSGLPSDRFSAERTGGSVSTLTIQRTQQEDSAVYLCASSLGQKPKETQYFGPGTRLLVL.